The clone carrying this T cell receptor (beta chain) was seen more than once but under ten times. What it binds is unknown. Germline loops: CDR1 LNHDA, CDR2 SQIVND (reference sequence). The CDR3 covers 16 residues. Trimming at V came to 5 bases and at J to 0 bases, leaving 7 bases not matched to a gene. This sample was taken from a study of T-cell memory formation after mild COVID-19. Across the study: Most TCR clusters belonged to a single donor.

Study observations and caveats: CD8+ contracting clones occupied EMRA, while CD4+ ones occupied mainly CM and EM.

TCRdb analysed the 5' RACE reads with MiXCR anew, one entry per CDR3 protein. This table holds roughly 450,000 distinct CDR3 sequences, roughly 18% found once. This chain connects TRBV19 to TRBJ2-7, with 10 positions matching TRBD2. The source material was PBMCs or a T cell subset sorted from them (not recorded which). This TCR was sampled from an adult woman who had mild COVID-19 (a few samples of this study predate the infection). Cell type and time point are not known. CDR3 loop: CASSPGSGGYSYEQYF. CDR3 DNA: TGTGCCAGTAGTCCCGGTAGCGGGGGGTACTCCTACGAGCAGTACTTC.